This TCR beta chain came from a study of PD-1 blockade in classical Hodgkin lymphoma. Points on this clone: The antigen remains undetermined.

The study's findings and limits: Nivolumab initiation under 1 year post-ASCT meant exclusion.

Relapses following autologous stem cell transplantation were seen in all patients, with brentuximab vedotin exposure varying. The data were produced by immunoSEQ multiplex PCR, yet TCRdb's version contains in-frame clones alone and is incomplete. The data contain approximately 12,000 clones, around four fifths of them singletons. Deletions cut 3 bases from V and 0 bases from J, with 6 bases between. The CDR3 runs to 13 residues. CDR1 and CDR2 from the germline V gene are SQVTM and ANQGSEA. This sample comprised peripheral blood mononuclear cells (PBMCs), obtained before the second cycle of nivolumab. The source of this sequence is a human donor with classical Hodgkin lymphoma. The gene calls are TRBV29-1 and TRBJ2-1; D is unclear. CDR3 DNA: TGCAGCGTTGACCCGGTCTCCTACAATGAGCAGTTCTTC. It translates to CSVDPVSYNEQFF.